This T cell receptor beta chain comes out of a study of response to subunit inactivated influenza vaccine. TCRdb ran MiXCR on the RT-PCR reads and lists one entry per CDR3 protein. The sample records a few hundred thousand distinct CDR3 sequences, more than 9% being singletons. Points on this clonotype: Its antigen is still unknown.

Germline V CDR1 and CDR2: MNHNS, SASEGT. Losses at the gene ends were 6 bases for V and 2 bases for J; bases not matched to a gene: 7. The length of the CDR3 is 14 residues. Study-wide findings and caveats: After each seasonal influenza vaccination, few new T cells are recruited, the authors suggested.

The chain recombines TRBV6-1 with TRBJ2-7, with TRBD1 matching over 7 bases. The material sequenced was non-naive T cells sorted from PBMCs, taken 14 to 15 days before vaccination. The sequence was collected from a man aged 45-60 years who received an inactivated influenza vaccine. CDR3 loop: CASSSGQDPYEQYF. CDR3 nucleotides: TGTGCCAGCAGCTCTGGACAGGATCCCTACGAGCAGTACTTC.